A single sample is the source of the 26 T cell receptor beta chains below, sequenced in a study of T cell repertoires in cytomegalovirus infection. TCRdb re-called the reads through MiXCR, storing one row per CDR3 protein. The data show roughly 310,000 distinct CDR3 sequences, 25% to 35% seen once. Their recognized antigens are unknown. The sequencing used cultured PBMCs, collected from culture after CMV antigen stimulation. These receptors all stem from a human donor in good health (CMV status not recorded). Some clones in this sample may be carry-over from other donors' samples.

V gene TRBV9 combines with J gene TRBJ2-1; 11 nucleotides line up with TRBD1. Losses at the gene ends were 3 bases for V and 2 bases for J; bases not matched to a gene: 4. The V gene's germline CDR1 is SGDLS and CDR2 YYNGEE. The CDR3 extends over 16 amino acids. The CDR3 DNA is TGTGCCAGCAGCGAGGGACAGGGGGTACCCTACAATGAGCAGTTCTTC. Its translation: CASSEGQGVPYNEQFF.

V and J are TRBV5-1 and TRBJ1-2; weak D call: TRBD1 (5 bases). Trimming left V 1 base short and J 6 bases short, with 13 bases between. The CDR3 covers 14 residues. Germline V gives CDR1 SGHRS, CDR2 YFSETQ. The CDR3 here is CASSLRGRADGYTF. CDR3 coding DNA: TGCGCCAGCAGCTTGAGGGGCAGGGCGGATGGCTACACCTTC.

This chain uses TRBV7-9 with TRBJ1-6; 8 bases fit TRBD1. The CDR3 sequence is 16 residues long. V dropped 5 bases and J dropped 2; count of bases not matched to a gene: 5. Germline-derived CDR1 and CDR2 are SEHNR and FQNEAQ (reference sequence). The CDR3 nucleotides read TGTGCCAGCAGCCCTGTACAGGGGGCCTATAATTCACCCCTCCACTTT. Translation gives CASSPVQGAYNSPLHF. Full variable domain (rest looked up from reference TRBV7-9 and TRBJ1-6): DTGVSQNPRHKITKRGQNVTFRCDPISEHNRLYWYRQTLGQGPEFLTYFQNEAQLEKSRLLSDRFSAERPKGSFSTLEIQRTEQGDSAMYLCASSPVQGAYNSPLHFGNGTRLTVT.

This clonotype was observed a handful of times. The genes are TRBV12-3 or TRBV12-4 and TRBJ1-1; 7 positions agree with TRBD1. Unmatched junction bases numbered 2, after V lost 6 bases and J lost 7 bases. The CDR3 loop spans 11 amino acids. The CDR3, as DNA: TGTGCCAGCAGGACAGGGAGTGAAGCTTTCTTT. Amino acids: CASRTGSEAFF.

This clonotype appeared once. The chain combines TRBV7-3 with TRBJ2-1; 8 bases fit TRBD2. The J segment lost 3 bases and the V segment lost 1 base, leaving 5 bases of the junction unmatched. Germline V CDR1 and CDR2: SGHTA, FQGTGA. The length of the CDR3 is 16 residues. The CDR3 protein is CASSLIGGGNYNEQFF. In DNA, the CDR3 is TGTGCCAGCAGCTTAATTGGCGGGGGGAACTACAATGAGCAGTTCTTC.

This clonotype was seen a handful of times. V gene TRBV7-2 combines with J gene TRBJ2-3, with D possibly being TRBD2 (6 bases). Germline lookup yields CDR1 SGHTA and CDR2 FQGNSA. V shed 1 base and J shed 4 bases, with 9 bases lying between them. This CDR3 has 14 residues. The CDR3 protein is CASSLVEGADTQYF. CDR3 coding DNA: TGTGCCAGCAGCTTAGTGGAGGGCGCAGATACGCAGTATTTT.

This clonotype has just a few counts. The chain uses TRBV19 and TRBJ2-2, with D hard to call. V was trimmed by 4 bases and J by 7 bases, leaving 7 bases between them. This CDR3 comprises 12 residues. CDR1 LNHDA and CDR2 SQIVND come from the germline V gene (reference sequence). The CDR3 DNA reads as TGTGCCAGTAGTAACTCAGGCGGGGAGCTGTTTTTT. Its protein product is CASSNSGGELFF.

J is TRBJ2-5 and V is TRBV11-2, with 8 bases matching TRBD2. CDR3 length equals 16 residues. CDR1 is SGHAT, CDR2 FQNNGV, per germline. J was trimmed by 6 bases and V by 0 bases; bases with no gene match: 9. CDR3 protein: CASSLDYEAGGKTQYF. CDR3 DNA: TGTGCCAGCAGCTTAGATTACGAGGCGGGGGGAAAGACCCAGTACTTC.

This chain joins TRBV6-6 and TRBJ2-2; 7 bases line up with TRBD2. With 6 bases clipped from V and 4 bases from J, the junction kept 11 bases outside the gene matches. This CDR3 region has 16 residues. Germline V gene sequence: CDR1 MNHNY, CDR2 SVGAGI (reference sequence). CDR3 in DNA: TGTGCCAGCAGCCTTCCCAGCGGGACTGGCACCGGGGAGCTGTTTTTT. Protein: CASSLPSGTGTGELFF.

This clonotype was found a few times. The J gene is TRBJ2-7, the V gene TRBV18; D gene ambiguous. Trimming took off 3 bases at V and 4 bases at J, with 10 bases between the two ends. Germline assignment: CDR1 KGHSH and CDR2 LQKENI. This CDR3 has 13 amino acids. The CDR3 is CASSPDGTYEQYF. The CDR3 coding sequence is TGTGCCAGCTCACCGGACGGAACGTACGAGCAGTACTTC.

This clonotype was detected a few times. CDR3 in DNA: TGTGCCAGCAGTCCACAGGGCGGGATTCTTCAGCCCCAGCATTTT. Its translation: CASSPQGGILQPQHF. The chain carries TRBV28 and TRBJ1-5; D might be TRBD1 (6 bases). Per germline, CDR1 MDHEN and CDR2 SYDVKM. CDR3 length: 15 residues. V was shortened by 5 bases and J by 6 bases, with 17 bases between the two germline ends.

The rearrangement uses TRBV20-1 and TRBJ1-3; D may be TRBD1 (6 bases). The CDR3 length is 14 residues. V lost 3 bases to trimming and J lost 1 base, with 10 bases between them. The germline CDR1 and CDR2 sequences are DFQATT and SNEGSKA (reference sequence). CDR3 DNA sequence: TGCAGTGCTAGCCTACAGGGATCTGGAAACACCATATATTTT. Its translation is CSASLQGSGNTIYF.

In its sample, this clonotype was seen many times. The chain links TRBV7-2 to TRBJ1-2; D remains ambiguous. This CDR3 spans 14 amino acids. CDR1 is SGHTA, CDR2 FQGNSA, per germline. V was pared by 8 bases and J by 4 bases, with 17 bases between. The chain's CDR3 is CASAPGSGIYGYTF. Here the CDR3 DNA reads TGTGCCAGCGCCCCCGGATCGGGTATCTATGGCTACACCTTC.

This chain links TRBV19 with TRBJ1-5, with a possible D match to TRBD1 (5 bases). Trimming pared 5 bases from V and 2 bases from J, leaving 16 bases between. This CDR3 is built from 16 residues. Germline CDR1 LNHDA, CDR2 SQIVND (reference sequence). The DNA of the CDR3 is TGTGCCAGTAGTTATCGGGGGTTCTTGGGCAATCAGCCCCAGCATTTT. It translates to CASSYRGFLGNQPQHF.

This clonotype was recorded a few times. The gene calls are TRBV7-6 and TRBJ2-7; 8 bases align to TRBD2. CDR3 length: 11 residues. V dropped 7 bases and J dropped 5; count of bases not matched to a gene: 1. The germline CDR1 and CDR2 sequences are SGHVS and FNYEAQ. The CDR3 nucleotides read TGTGCCAGCACGGGGGGGAACGAGCAGTACTTC. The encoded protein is CASTGGNEQYF.

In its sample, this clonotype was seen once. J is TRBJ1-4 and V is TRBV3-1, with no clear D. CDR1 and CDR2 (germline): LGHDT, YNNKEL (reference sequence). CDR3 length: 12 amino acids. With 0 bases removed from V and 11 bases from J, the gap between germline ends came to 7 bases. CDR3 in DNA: TGTGCCAGCAGCCAAGACCCGGGGAAACTGTTTTTT. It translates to CASSQDPGKLFF.

CDR3 sequence (DNA): TGTGCCAGCAGCTTGAGAGGGGGCGATAATTCACCCCTCCACTTT. This encodes CASSLRGGDNSPLHF. The rearrangement links TRBV11-2 to TRBJ1-6, with TRBD1 matching 7 bases. The V gene end was trimmed by 3 bases and the J gene end by 5 bases; junction bases not matched to a gene: 4. The CDR3 sequence is 15 residues long. Per germline, CDR1 SGHAT and CDR2 FQNNGV.

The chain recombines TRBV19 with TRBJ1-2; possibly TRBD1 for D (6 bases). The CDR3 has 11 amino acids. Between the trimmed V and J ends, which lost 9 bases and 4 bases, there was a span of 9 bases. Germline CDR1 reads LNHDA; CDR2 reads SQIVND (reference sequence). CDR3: CASRTAYGYTF. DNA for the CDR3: TGTGCCAGCCGGACAGCCTATGGCTACACCTTC.

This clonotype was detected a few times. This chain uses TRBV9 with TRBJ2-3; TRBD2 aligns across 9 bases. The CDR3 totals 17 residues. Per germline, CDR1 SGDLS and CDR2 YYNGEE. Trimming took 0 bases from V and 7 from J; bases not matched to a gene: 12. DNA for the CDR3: TGTGCCAGCAGCGTAGCCCTCAATAGCGGGGGCGACCATACGCAGTATTTT. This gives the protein CASSVALNSGGDHTQYF.

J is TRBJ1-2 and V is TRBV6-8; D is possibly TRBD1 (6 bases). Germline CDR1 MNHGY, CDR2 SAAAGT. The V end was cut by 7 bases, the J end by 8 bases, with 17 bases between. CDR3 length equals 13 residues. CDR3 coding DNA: TGTGCCAGCATCTCACACAGGGTAGAGGGCTACACCTTC. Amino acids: CASISHRVEGYTF.

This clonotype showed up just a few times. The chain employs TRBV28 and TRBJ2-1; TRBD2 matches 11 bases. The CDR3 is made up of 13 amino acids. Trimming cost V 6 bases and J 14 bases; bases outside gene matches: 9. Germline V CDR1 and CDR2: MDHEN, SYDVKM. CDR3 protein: CASRALAGAMKFF. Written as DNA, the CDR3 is TGTGCCAGCAGGGCACTAGCGGGAGCGATGAAGTTCTTC.

The CDR3 region is CASSSARTNTGELFF. The CDR3 coding sequence is TGTGCCAGCAGTTCTGCTAGGACGAACACCGGGGAGCTGTTTTTT. The chain uses TRBV2 and TRBJ2-2; D not resolved. V was clipped by 5 bases and J by 0 bases, with 10 bases between them. Germline V gene sequence: CDR1 SNHLY, CDR2 FYNNEI. The length of the CDR3 is 15 residues.

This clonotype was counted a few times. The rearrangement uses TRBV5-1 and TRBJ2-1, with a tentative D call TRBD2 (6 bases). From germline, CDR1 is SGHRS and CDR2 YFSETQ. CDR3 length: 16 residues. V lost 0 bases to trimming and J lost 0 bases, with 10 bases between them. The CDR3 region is CASSLERVRSYNEQFF. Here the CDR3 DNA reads TGCGCCAGCAGCTTGGAGCGGGTTCGCTCCTACAATGAGCAGTTCTTC.

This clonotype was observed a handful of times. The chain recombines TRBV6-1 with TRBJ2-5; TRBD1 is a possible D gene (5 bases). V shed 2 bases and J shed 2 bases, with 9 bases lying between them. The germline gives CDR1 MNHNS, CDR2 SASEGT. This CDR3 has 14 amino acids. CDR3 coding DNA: TGTGCCAGCAGTGAAAAGGGGCCTCAAGAGACCCAGTACTTC. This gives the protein CASSEKGPQETQYF.

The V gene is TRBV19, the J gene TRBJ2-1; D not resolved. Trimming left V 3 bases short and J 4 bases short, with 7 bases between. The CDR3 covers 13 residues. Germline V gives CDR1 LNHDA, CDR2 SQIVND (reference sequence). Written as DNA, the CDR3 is TGTGCCAGTAGTATTCCACTTTACAATGAGCAGTTCTTC. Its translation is CASSIPLYNEQFF.

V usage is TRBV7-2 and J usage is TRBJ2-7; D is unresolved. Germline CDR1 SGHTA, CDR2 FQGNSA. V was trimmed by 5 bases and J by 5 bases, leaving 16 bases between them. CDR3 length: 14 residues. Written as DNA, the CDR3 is TGTGCCAGCAGCCCCTACGTGTCGCCCCACGAGCAGTACTTC. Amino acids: CASSPYVSPHEQYF.